The 11 T cell receptor beta chains reported below all come from one sample, sequenced in a study of response to subunit inactivated influenza vaccine. MiXCR, run by TCRdb on the RT-PCR reads, gives a single entry per CDR3 protein. The sample has under 850,000 distinct CDR3 sequences, less than 20% seen once; the top ten hold approximately 11%. The input for sequencing was PBMCs from blood, taken more than 4 days after vaccination. The source is a man aged 45-65 years who received an inactivated influenza vaccine.

This chain uses TRBV28 with TRBJ1-5; 9 bases fit TRBD1. The V segment lost 3 bases and the J segment 3 bases; nucleotides outside the gene matches: 9. The length of the CDR3 is 17 residues. Germline V lookup: CDR1 MDHEN, CDR2 SYDVKM. In nucleotides, the CDR3 is TGTGCCAGCAGTTTCTCGACAGGGGGAGACTTCAATCAGCCCCAGCATTTT. Translation: CASSFSTGGDFNQPQHF.

This clonotype was seen at least ten times. The gene calls are TRBV9 and TRBJ2-7; D might be TRBD1 or TRBD2, each matching 5 bases. This CDR3 contains 14 residues. Trimming took 5 bases from V and 2 from J, leaving 14 bases between them. CDR1 is SGDLS, CDR2 YYNGEE, per germline. The CDR3 loop reads CASSLGTETYEQYF. The CDR3 nucleotides are TGTGCCAGCAGTTTAGGGACGGAGACCTACGAGCAGTACTTC. Full variable domain (outside the CDR3, taken from reference TRBV9 and TRBJ2-7): DSGVTQTPKHLITATGQRVTLRCSPRSGDLSVYWYQQSLDQGLQFLIQYYNGEERAKGNILERFSAQQFPDLHSELNLSSLELGDSALYFCASSLGTETYEQYFGPGTRLTVT.

This clonotype came up a few times. The CDR3 DNA reads as TGTGCCAGCAGCTCCCCCCTAACAGGGGACTACGAGCAGTACTTC. Its protein is CASSSPLTGDYEQYF. The chain links TRBV7-9 to TRBJ2-7, with 7 bases aligning to TRBD1. Germline V gives CDR1 SEHNR, CDR2 FQNEAQ (reference sequence). The CDR3 extends over 15 amino acids. J gave up 3 bases and V 4 bases, and 9 bases lay outside the gene matches.

This clonotype has just a few counts. The chain joins TRBV5-1 to TRBJ2-5; the match to TRBD1 covers 9 bases. V gave up 4 bases and J gave up 2 bases; unmatched junction bases: 6. Per germline, CDR1 SGHRS and CDR2 YFSETQ. The CDR3 sequence is 15 residues long. The CDR3, as DNA: TGCGCCAGCAGCACGGGGACAGGGCGTCAAGAGACCCAGTACTTC. The encoded protein is CASSTGTGRQETQYF. The complete variable domain, with remaining parts taken from reference TRBV5-1 and TRBJ2-5, reads KAGVTQTPRYLIKTRGQQVTLSCSPISGHRSVSWYQQTPGQGLQFLFEYFSETQRNKGNFPGRFSGRQFSNSRSEMNVSTLELGDSALYLCASSTGTGRQETQYFGPGTRLLVL.

This chain joins TRBV23-1 and TRBJ1-5, with no clear D. TRBV23-1 is known as an ORF, though its function is uncertain. The germline V and J ends were trimmed by 3 bases and 9 bases, with 12 bases remaining between them. The CDR3 runs 13 residues. In nucleotides, the CDR3 is TGCGCCAGCAGTCACACTGCCAGGTGGCCCCAGCATTTT. It yields the protein CASSHTARWPQHF.

The sample holds many counts of this clonotype. The chain has TRBV20-1 and TRBJ2-7; D not certain. The CDR3 is 11 residues long. The germline gives CDR1 DFQATT, CDR2 SNEGSKA (reference sequence). Between the trimmed V and J ends, which lost 2 bases and 1 base, there was a span of 3 bases. CDR3 residues: CSARQSYEQYF. CDR3 in DNA: TGCAGTGCTAGACAATCCTACGAGCAGTACTTC.

The gene calls are TRBV12-1 and TRBJ2-5; the DNA was not used to check the table's D call, TRBD1. TRBV12-1 is deemed a pseudogene. The CDR3 runs to 16 residues. The DNA of the CDR3 is TGTGCCAGCAGCTTTGCGCTCGACTCCCTGGGGGAGACCCAGTACTTC. This codes for CASSFALDSLGETQYF.

The rearrangement links TRBV7-9 to TRBJ1-2; 9 nucleotides line up with TRBD1. Germline V CDR1 and CDR2: SEHNR, FQNEAQ (reference sequence). V lost 5 bases and J lost 8; bases outside the gene matches: 12. The CDR3 totals 15 residues. This CDR3 reads CASSHRDRAVVGYTF. CDR3 DNA: TGTGCCAGCAGCCACCGGGACAGGGCGGTTGTGGGCTACACCTTC.

Only a few counts were recorded for this clonotype. The chain uses TRBV7-2 and TRBJ1-1; tentative D call: TRBD1 (6 bases). Trimming pared 1 base from V and 10 bases from J, leaving 13 bases between. This CDR3 region has 13 residues. In germline, CDR1 is SGHTA, CDR2 FQGNSA. The CDR3 is CASSLGGTGTAFF. Written as DNA, the CDR3 is TGTGCCAGCAGCTTAGGGGGAACAGGGACAGCTTTCTTT.

The genes are TRBV9 and TRBJ1-1; D is uncertain. Germline V lookup: CDR1 SGDLS, CDR2 YYNGEE. With 6 bases removed from V and 7 bases from J, the gap between germline ends came to 16 bases. CDR3 length: 13 amino acids. DNA for the CDR3: TGTGCCAGCACCCCAGACCCGGTAGATGAAGCTTTCTTT. Translated: CASTPDPVDEAFF.

This clonotype has just a few counts. This chain uses TRBV9 with TRBJ1-1, with D hard to call. V lost 2 bases and J lost 1, with 9 bases in between. CDR3 size: 14 residues. CDR1 is SGDLS and CDR2 is YYNGEE in the germline V gene. The CDR3 region has the DNA TGTGCCAGCAGCGTCTCCCATCGGAACACTGAAGCTTTCTTT. Its protein product is CASSVSHRNTEAFF.